This passage covers 30 T cell receptor beta chains from one sample sequenced in a study of T-cell reconstitution after alpha-beta-depleted transplantation in children. For TCRbeta, the library was prepared with unique molecular identifiers. TCRdb re-derived calls from the PCR reads in MiXCR, one entry per CDR3 protein. The sample yields around 410,000 distinct CDR3 sequences, approximately 11% seen once. The sequenced sample was PBMCs from the stem cell graft donor, obtained from the stem cell graft. The receptors were sampled from a human donor who donated a stem cell graft to a child with acute myeloid leukemia.

The rearrangement joins TRBV12-3 or TRBV12-4 to TRBJ2-5, with TRBD1 matching over 9 bases. This CDR3 region has 15 residues. The V segment lost 5 bases and the J segment 3 bases; nucleotides outside the gene matches: 7. As DNA, the CDR3 is TGTGCCAGCAGTCTCCCCCGGGACAGGGAAGAGACCCAGTACTTC. The encoded protein is CASSLPRDREETQYF.

This clonotype occurred many times. The chain combines TRBV9 with TRBJ1-6; 7 bases are a match to TRBD1. The germline V gene encodes CDR1 SGDLS and CDR2 YYNGEE. The CDR3 is made up of 13 amino acids. J was trimmed by 8 bases and V by 4 bases; bases with no gene match: 3. The CDR3, as DNA: TGTGCCAGCAGCTTCGACAGGGATTCACCCCTCCACTTT. This sequence encodes CASSFDRDSPLHF. Full variable domain (missing parts from reference TRBV9 and TRBJ1-6): DSGVTQTPKHLITATGQRVTLRCSPRSGDLSVYWYQQSLDQGLQFLIQYYNGEERAKGNILERFSAQQFPDLHSELNLSSLELGDSALYFCASSFDRDSPLHFGNGTRLTVT.

The rearrangement links TRBV5-1 to TRBJ2-7; TRBD1 matches 8 bases. CDR3 size: 14 residues. The V gene's germline CDR1 is SGHRS and CDR2 YFSETQ. Trimming removed 7 bases from V and 3 bases from J; junction bases left unmatched: 9. This chain's CDR3 is CASADPGTGYEQYF. In DNA form, the CDR3 reads TGCGCCAGCGCCGACCCCGGGACAGGCTACGAGCAGTACTTC.

Here the CDR3 DNA reads TGTGCCAGCAGTTTAATGGGGAGTCAGCCCCAGCATTTT. It translates to CASSLMGSQPQHF. This rearrangement joins TRBV12-3 or TRBV12-4 to TRBJ1-5; D is unresolved. Trimming pared 2 bases from V and 6 bases from J, leaving 8 bases between. CDR3 length: 13 amino acids.

The gene calls are TRBV12-3 or TRBV12-4 and TRBJ1-2; D remains ambiguous. The CDR3 is made up of 14 amino acids. Trimming removed 5 bases from V and 2 bases from J, with 12 bases in between. The CDR3 nucleotides read TGTGCCAGCAGTCCCCTAGGAGGGAACTATGGCTACACCTTC. This gives the protein CASSPLGGNYGYTF.

CDR3 amino acids: CASRQGTSGGLNEQFF. The CDR3 DNA is TGCGCCAGCAGACAAGGGACTAGCGGGGGGCTAAATGAGCAGTTCTTC. This sequence joins TRBV5-1 and TRBJ2-1, with TRBD2 identical over 15 bases. V lost 5 bases, J lost 7 bases, and 7 bases stayed unmatched. The CDR3 is 16 residues long. Germline V gene lookup returns CDR1 SGHRS and CDR2 YFSETQ. Full variable domain (outside the CDR3, taken from reference TRBV5-1 and TRBJ2-1): KAGVTQTPRYLIKTRGQQVTLSCSPISGHRSVSWYQQTPGQGLQFLFEYFSETQRNKGNFPGRFSGRQFSNSRSEMNVSTLELGDSALYLCASRQGTSGGLNEQFFGPGTRLTVL.

This clonotype occurred a few times. V is TRBV29-1 and J is TRBJ1-2, with unresolved D. CDR1 is SQVTM, CDR2 ANQGSEA, per germline. The V end was cut by 5 bases, the J end by 3 bases, with 7 bases between. The CDR3 is made up of 11 amino acids. The CDR3, as DNA: TGCAGCGTTAGTCGTGACTATGGCTACACCTTC. Its protein product is CSVSRDYGYTF.

This clonotype was seen a few times. This chain connects TRBV5-4 to TRBJ1-1; unclear D gene. The CDR3 has 15 amino acids. The V and J ends lost 0 bases and 0 bases respectively, with 9 bases between them. CDR1 SGHNT and CDR2 YYREEE come from the germline V gene (reference sequence). CDR3 bases: TGTGCCAGCAGCTTGGAAGGGCGAATGAACACTGAAGCTTTCTTT. This sequence encodes CASSLEGRMNTEAFF.

V gene TRBV7-8 combines with J gene TRBJ1-1; D is perhaps TRBD1 (6 bases). Germline CDR1 reads SGHVS; CDR2 reads FQNEAQ. The CDR3 is made up of 15 amino acids. Deletions cut 5 bases from V and 0 bases from J, with 13 bases between. In DNA form, the CDR3 reads TGTGCCAGCAGCCGTCAGGGGAGCATGAACACTGAAGCTTTCTTT. Amino acid sequence: CASSRQGSMNTEAFF.

This chain links TRBV5-1 with TRBJ1-2; 9 bases map to TRBD1. Trimming at V came to 3 bases and at J to 2 bases, leaving 5 bases not matched to a gene. CDR3 length equals 15 residues. Germline loops: CDR1 SGHRS, CDR2 YFSETQ. The CDR3 nucleotides read TGCGCCAGCAGCTGGGGGGACAGGGCGAACTATGGCTACACCTTC. As protein: CASSWGDRANYGYTF. The full variable domain, completed using reference TRBV5-1 and TRBJ1-2, is KAGVTQTPRYLIKTRGQQVTLSCSPISGHRSVSWYQQTPGQGLQFLFEYFSETQRNKGNFPGRFSGRQFSNSRSEMNVSTLELGDSALYLCASSWGDRANYGYTFGSGTRLTVV.

This clonotype came up many times. J is TRBJ1-2 and V is TRBV7-3; perhaps TRBD1 as D (5 bases). CDR3 length equals 14 residues. V was cut by 5 bases and J by 4 bases, with 14 bases left in between. CDR1 is SGHTA and CDR2 is FQGTGA in the germline V gene. The CDR3 coding sequence is TGTGCCAGCAGCCTAGGGACCGACCCCTATGGCTACACCTTC. As protein: CASSLGTDPYGYTF.

A few counts support this clonotype. J is TRBJ2-3 and V is TRBV20-1; TRBD2 aligns across 9 bases. The trim removed 5 bases at V and 3 bases at J, leaving 6 bases unmatched. There are 14 residues in the CDR3. Germline V gene lookup returns CDR1 DFQATT and CDR2 SNEGSKA (reference sequence). CDR3 coding DNA: TGCAGTGCTGGAGCTAGCGGGACTACAGATACGCAGTATTTT. This gives the protein CSAGASGTTDTQYF.

This clonotype was seen a few times. For the CDR3, the DNA is TGCAGTGCTAGAGATCGACAGGGGGCGTTGAATGAGCAGTTCTTC. Its protein is CSARDRQGALNEQFF. V gene TRBV20-1 combines with J gene TRBJ2-1, with TRBD1 matching over 10 bases. The CDR3 is 15 amino acids. Germline CDR1 DFQATT, CDR2 SNEGSKA (reference sequence). V dropped 0 bases and J dropped 7; count of bases not matched to a gene: 6.

The rearrangement links TRBV7-2 to TRBJ2-2, with D perhaps given as TRBD1 or TRBD2 (5 bases each). The V and J ends lost 6 bases and 5 bases respectively, with 13 bases between them. This CDR3 is 14 amino acids long. Germline-derived CDR1 and CDR2 are SGHTA and FQGNSA. The CDR3 loop is CASRGPPGTGELFF. The DNA for the CDR3 is TGTGCCAGCAGGGGACCCCCAGGGACCGGGGAGCTGTTTTTT.

The chain combines TRBV6-2 or TRBV6-3 with TRBJ2-7; the D is unclear. Between the trimmed V and J ends, which lost 5 bases and 5 bases, there was a span of 16 bases. The germline V gene has CDR1 MNHEY and CDR2 SVGEGT. The CDR3 length is 14 residues. This CDR3 is CASSSPLKLNEQYF. The CDR3 DNA sequence: TGTGCCAGCAGTAGCCCCCTAAAGCTCAACGAGCAGTACTTC.

This clonotype was detected ten times or more. V usage is TRBV12-3 or TRBV12-4 and J usage is TRBJ2-7; a weak D match, TRBD1 (6 bases). CDR3 size: 13 residues. Trimming cost V 1 base and J 7 bases, with 11 bases left between them. CDR3: CASSLDRVGEQYV. The CDR3 DNA sequence: TGTGCCAGCAGTTTAGACAGGGTGGGGGAGCAGTACGTC.

Many counts were recorded for this clonotype. This chain uses TRBV5-1 with TRBJ2-2; TRBD2 aligns across 8 bases. The CDR3 is 16 amino acids. J lost 5 bases, V lost 0 bases, and 6 bases had no gene match. Germline lookup yields CDR1 SGHRS and CDR2 YFSETQ. CDR3 sequence: CASSLVLAAYTGELFF. The CDR3 nucleotides are TGCGCCAGCAGCTTGGTACTAGCGGCGTATACCGGGGAGCTGTTTTTT.

The chain uses TRBV27 and TRBJ2-3; weak D call: TRBD2 (7 bases). The V end was cut by 5 bases, the J end by 2 bases, with 20 bases between. The V gene's germline CDR1 is MNHEY and CDR2 SMNVEV (reference sequence). The CDR3 has 17 residues. This CDR3 is CASSIGGGGMNTDTQYF. For the CDR3, the DNA is TGTGCCAGCAGTATAGGGGGGGGAGGGATGAACACAGATACGCAGTATTTT.

The chain joins TRBV18 to TRBJ2-3; D gene unclear. V was cut by 6 bases and J by 5 bases, with 9 bases left in between. This CDR3 comprises 12 residues. CDR1 is KGHSH and CDR2 is LQKENI in the germline V gene. The CDR3 sequence: CASSTTQDTQYF. In nucleotides, the CDR3 is TGTGCCAGCTCGACCACCCAAGATACGCAGTATTTT. Full variable domain (rest looked up from reference TRBV18 and TRBJ2-3): NAGVMQNPRHLVRRRGQEARLRCSPMKGHSHVYWYRQLPEEGLKFMVYLQKENIIDESGMPKERFSAEFPKEGPSILRIQQVVRGDSAAYFCASSTTQDTQYFGPGTRLTVL.

This clonotype was seen more than once but under ten times. The chain employs TRBV5-6 and TRBJ1-1; 9 bases align to TRBD1. Germline-derived CDR1 and CDR2 are SGHDT and YYEEEE. V lost 3 bases and J lost 5; bases outside the gene matches: 11. The CDR3 sequence is 16 residues long. In nucleotides, the CDR3 is TGTGCCAGCAGCTCCCCGGGACAGGGAGATCGGACTGAAGCTTTCTTT. Residues: CASSSPGQGDRTEAFF. Complete variable domain (other parts from reference TRBV5-6 and TRBJ1-1): DAGVTQSPTHLIKTRGQQVTLRCSPKSGHDTVSWYQQALGQGPQFIFQYYEEEERQRGNFPDRFSGHQFPNYSSELNVNALLLGDSALYLCASSSPGQGDRTEAFFGQGTRLTVV.

The rearrangement links TRBV5-1 to TRBJ2-2; the match to TRBD1 covers 10 bases. Per germline, CDR1 SGHRS and CDR2 YFSETQ. The V and J ends lost 0 bases and 4 bases, in that order; junction bases with no gene match: 3. This CDR3 is built from 16 residues. CDR3 loop: CASSLVGQGFTGELFF. As DNA, the CDR3 is TGCGCCAGCAGCTTGGTGGGACAGGGGTTCACCGGGGAGCTGTTTTTT.

To note about this clonotype: One junction end does not reproduce the germline sequence, and a read error may be involved. The chain links TRBV5-6 to TRBJ2-7; a weak D match, TRBD2 (5 bases). The CDR3 sequence is 15 residues long. Germline-derived CDR1 and CDR2 are SGHDT and YYEEEE. In nucleotides, the CDR3 is TGTGCCAGCAGCCGAAGTTTATCTGGCGGGTACGAGCAGTCCTTC. Protein sequence: CASSRSLSGGYEQSF.

The CDR3 reads CASSLSGRTGTYEQYV. The CDR3 coding sequence is TGTGCCAGCAGTTTATCCGGCCGGACAGGGACCTACGAGCAGTACGTC. The chain recombines TRBV27 with TRBJ2-7; 8 bases map to TRBD1. Trimming cost V 0 bases and J 2 bases; bases outside gene matches: 6. The CDR3 length is 16 residues. CDR1 and CDR2 from the germline V gene are MNHEY and SMNVEV (reference sequence).

The rearrangement links TRBV5-1 to TRBJ1-1; 9 bases are a match to TRBD1. Germline loops: CDR1 SGHRS, CDR2 YFSETQ. The CDR3 covers 13 residues. V lost 7 bases and J lost 5; bases outside the gene matches: 6. CDR3 region: CASGHGTGTEAFF. The CDR3 DNA reads as TGCGCCAGCGGGCACGGGACAGGGACTGAAGCTTTCTTT.

The table lists this clonotype with a few counts. This chain connects TRBV12-3 or TRBV12-4 to TRBJ2-1; D uncertain. V shed 3 bases and J shed 9 bases, with 9 bases lying between them. The CDR3 loop spans 12 amino acids. The CDR3 nucleotides are TGTGCCAGCAGTTTGAGTCCCTTTGAGCAGTTCTTC. Translating gives CASSLSPFEQFF.

This clonotype has just one count. An end of the junction differs from the germline gene, which may be a read error. V usage is TRBV29-1 and J usage is TRBJ2-6; 7 bases map to TRBD1. The CDR3 spans 13 residues. The V gene's germline CDR1 is SQVTM and CDR2 ANQGSEA. CDR3 loop: CSVGGAGANILTF. The CDR3 DNA is TGCAGCGTAGGGGGCGCTGGGGCCAACATCCTGACTTTC.

This clonotype was picked up a small number of times. The gene calls are TRBV4-1 and TRBJ1-2; D gene ambiguous. The V end was cut by 0 bases, the J end by 6 bases, with 17 bases between. The CDR3 sequence is 16 residues long. CDR1 and CDR2 (germline): MGHRA, YSYEKL. The CDR3 spells CASSQEGRRVSDGYTF. The CDR3 DNA follows: TGCGCCAGCAGCCAAGAAGGCCGACGGGTTTCTGATGGCTACACCTTC.

The rearrangement links TRBV15 to TRBJ2-5, with TRBD2 as a possible D gene (6 bases). Germline CDR1 and CDR2: LNHNV and YYDKDF (reference sequence). Trimming removed 5 bases at V and 7 bases at J, with 23 bases between. CDR3 length: 16 amino acids. The CDR3: CATSQGRGGPIGTQYF. The CDR3 DNA reads TGTGCCACCAGCCAAGGGCGGGGCGGCCCCATTGGGACCCAGTACTTC.

The J gene is TRBJ2-7, the V gene TRBV5-1; unclear D gene. Trimming stripped 1 base from V and 2 bases from J, with 13 bases between. The CDR3 consists of 15 residues. CDR1 is SGHRS and CDR2 is YFSETQ in the germline V gene. As DNA, the CDR3 is TGCGCCAGCAGCTTGACTCGTGACGAAACCTACGAGCAGTACTTC. It specifies CASSLTRDETYEQYF.

This chain uses TRBV5-5 with TRBJ2-1; D is perhaps TRBD1 (7 bases). Per germline, CDR1 SGHKS and CDR2 YYEKEE (reference sequence). With 1 base removed from V and 8 bases from J, the gap between germline ends came to 16 bases. The CDR3 contains 15 residues. CDR3 in amino acids: CASSLRGTGEDEQFF. CDR3 bases: TGTGCCAGCAGCTTGAGGGGTACAGGGGAGGATGAGCAGTTCTTC.